The present T cell receptor beta chain was sequenced within a study of Ad26.COV2.S vaccination and SARS-CoV-2 variants. CDR3 length: 14 residues. Germline lookup yields CDR1 SSHAT and CDR2 FNYEAQ (reference sequence). With 5 bases clipped from V and 14 bases from J, the junction kept 13 bases outside the gene matches. The treatment here: some 20 received Ad26.COV2.S at low or high dose, single or two shots; 5 received placebo; per-sample allocation not given. Samples analyzed were those drawn on day 63 after the first vaccine or placebo injection. Produced via immunoSEQ multiplex PCR; TCRdb's table is partial and in-frame only. The sample lists roughly 700,000 clones, about 90% occurring once.

The sample here was peripheral blood, taken in a trial of Ad26.COV2.S vaccine versus placebo. The chain has TRBV7-7 and TRBJ2-3, with 10 bases that match TRBD2. This receptor was obtained from a person between 18 and 65 years old who received the Ad26.COV2.S COVID-19 vaccine or a placebo. CDR3 amino acids: CASSQSPSGGDRYF. The DNA for the CDR3 is TGTGCCAGCAGCCAAAGTCCTAGCGGGGGAGATAGGTATTTT.